These T cell receptor beta chains were read from a single sample in a study of blood T cell repertoires in COVID-19. TCRdb keeps only in-frame clones here, not all; method: immunoSEQ multiplex PCR. The table has just under 90,000 clones, around nine tenths seen once; the top ten hold around 1.6%. The sequencing sample was made of peripheral blood. The source is a man in his 60s with acute or convalescent COVID-19. The CDR3 runs from the conserved cysteine through the conserved F or W.

v_call | cdr3_aa
TRBV5-1 | CASSLAGANFGNTIYF
TRBV6-2/TRBV6-3 | CASSYWNRLNTGELFF
TRBV27 | CASRPTGYTEAFF
TRBV27 | CASRPGLAGGKRGDTQYF
TRBV4-3 | CASSQDMREIWKNIQYF
TRBV6-5 | CASRRDYNTDTQYF
TRBV21-1 | CASSKEGRQGAYEQYF
TRBV5-1 | CASSLRTSGGSTDTQYF
TRBV13 | CASSSPGLAGGPDGNEQFF
TRBV28 | CASSPTGGSNQPQHF
TRBV9 | CASGPDPRRGEQYF
TRBV19 | CASISPGGRNTIYF
TRBV19 | CASRQTGEYEQYF
TRBV27 | CASRNTGVVGYTF